This T cell receptor beta chain was identified during a study of regulatory T cells in long-lasting Graves disease (dated by TCRdb to the early 2020s). With regard to the full study: Persistent Graves' disease was defined as persistently positive TSH receptor autoantibodies together with antithyroid drug treatment for over 5 years. Persistent Graves' disease patients were compared with newly diagnosed Graves' disease patients by peripheral blood TCR sequencing and RNA sequencing. Persistent Graves' disease patients in the clinical cohort had taken antithyroid drugs for roughly ten years on average. TCR sequencing covered some 13 persistent and roughly 20 newly diagnosed Graves' disease patients, about 35 samples in total. The study was registered as a clinical trial and conducted in China. The investigation overall reported the following: The study examined only peripheral blood because the primary lesion, thyroid tissue, could not be accessed. More public clonotypes were shared among persistent patients (under 3,000) than among newly diagnosed patients (approximately 1,000). Compared with newly diagnosed patients, patients with persistent Graves' disease had lower TCR Shannon entropy and fewer highly expanded clones, which suggests clonal expansion. Preferential use of TRBV28, TRBJ1-2 and TRBJ2-5 was observed in persistent disease, whereas TRBV20-1 and TRBJ2-1 were favored in newly diagnosed disease. Sequencing and analysis were limited to the TCR beta chain. The authors acknowledged the small sample size as a limitation that may reduce accuracy.

Regarding this clonotype: What antigen it recognizes has not been identified. No much larger clone is present one base from it, and per-base qualities are unavailable.

Per the publication, the time point label means: persistent/refractory GD, antithyroid drugs over 5 years with positive TRAb. For both TCR sequencing and RNA sequencing, RNA was extracted from PBMCs using TRIzol. The diagnosis of Graves' disease was made according to American Thyroid Association guidelines. Recruitment of patients was carried out at an endocrinology department in Xi'an, China. From each patient, 8 to 10 milliliters of peripheral blood was collected into an EDTA anticoagulant tube. Ficoll Paque Plus density gradient separation was used to isolate PBMCs, and no further T cell sorting was performed. An Agilent 2100 Bioanalyzer and agarose gel were used to assess RNA quality, and a NanoDrop 2000 was used to measure RNA concentration. The CDR3 numbers 16 residues from cysteine through phenylalanine. Just the 48-base CDR3 DNA is kept, in frame starting at base 1. The germline V gene (reference sequence) yields SEHNR for CDR1 and FQNEAQ for CDR2. Ends trimmed: V by 2 bases, J by 0 bases; bases unmatched to a gene: 3.

Preparation of the library involved multiplex PCR. The reads were generated on an Illumina HiSeq 4000. To build TCR beta libraries, CDR3 regions were amplified by Arm-PCR using iRepertoire HTBI primers. Gel purification was performed on PCR products prior to sequencing. The authors' pipeline ran thus. Gene usage analysis of CDR3 amino acid clonotypes used the approximately 62 TRBV and 14 TRBJ segments found across samples. COPE and FqMerger were used to merge the filtered high-quality paired reads into contigs. BLAST was used to align contigs to IMGT TRBV, TRBD and TRBJ reference genes, and CDR3 was defined according to IMGT. Any clonotype with a frequency above 0.1% was counted as a highly expanded clone. Shannon entropy served as the measure of repertoire diversity, while the Gini coefficient captured V-J evenness. Clonotypes shared by more than one individual were considered public. The public reads were quality trimmed at Q25 with fastp and then assembled into clones with MiXCR by TCRdb, keeping productive beta chains. Entries are consolidated by CDR3 protein sequence, retaining the most common genes and DNA. These V and J calls rely on TCRdb rather than the paper's analysis. Across this sample there are almost 350,000 distinct CDR3 sequences, with roughly a fifth seen only once. The ten most abundant clones make up less than 35% of the sample.

This specimen consisted of peripheral blood mononuclear cells (PBMCs), obtained when the disease was refractory, from a patient treated with antithyroid drugs. The receptor was derived from a female donor with Graves disease. Recombination linked TRBV7-9 to TRBJ2-2; the central 7 bases match TRBD1. CDR3 protein: CASSLPDRANTGELFF. In nucleotides, the sequence is TGTGCCAGCAGCTTACCCGACAGGGCGAACACCGGGGAGCTGTTTTTT.